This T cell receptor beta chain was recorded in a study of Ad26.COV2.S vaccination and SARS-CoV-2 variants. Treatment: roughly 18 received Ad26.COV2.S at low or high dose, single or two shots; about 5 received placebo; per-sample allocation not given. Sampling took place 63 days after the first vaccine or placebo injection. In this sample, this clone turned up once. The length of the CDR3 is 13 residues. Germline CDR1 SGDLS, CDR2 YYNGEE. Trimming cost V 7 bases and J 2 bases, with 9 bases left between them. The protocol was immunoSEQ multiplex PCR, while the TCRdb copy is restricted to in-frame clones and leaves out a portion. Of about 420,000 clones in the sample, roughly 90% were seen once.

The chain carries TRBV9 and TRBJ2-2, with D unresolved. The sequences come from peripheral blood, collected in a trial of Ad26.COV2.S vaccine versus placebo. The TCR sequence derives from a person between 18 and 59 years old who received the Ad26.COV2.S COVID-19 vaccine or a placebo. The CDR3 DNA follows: TGTGCCAGCCGTACAGCTAACACCGGGGAGCTGTTTTTT. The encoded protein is CASRTANTGELFF.